Below are 32 T cell receptor beta chains sequenced from a single sample in a study of T-cell reconstitution after alpha-beta-depleted transplantation in children. During its preparation, the TCRbeta library received unique molecular identifiers. TCRdb ran MiXCR on the PCR reads and lists one entry per CDR3 protein. This table holds more than 550,000 distinct CDR3 sequences, about 10% found once. The sample here was PBMCs from the stem cell graft donor, taken from the stem cell graft. Receptors were obtained from a human donor who donated a stem cell graft to a child with acute myeloid leukemia.

The chain joins TRBV2 to TRBJ2-2, with 9 positions matching TRBD2. The CDR3 totals 19 residues. V shed 4 bases and J 0 bases; nucleotides not matched to a gene: 12. Germline-derived CDR1 and CDR2 are SNHLY and FYNNEI. CDR3 region: CASSGASGAAVANTGELFF. For the CDR3, the DNA is TGTGCCAGCAGTGGGGCTAGCGGGGCCGCCGTGGCGAACACCGGGGAGCTGTTTTTT.

Many counts were recorded for this clonotype. V gene TRBV29-1 combines with J gene TRBJ2-1, with TRBD1 matching 7 bases. This CDR3 region has 12 residues. Germline V lookup: CDR1 SQVTM, CDR2 ANQGSEA. The trim removed 7 bases at V and 3 bases at J, leaving 3 bases unmatched. The CDR3 loop reads CSEGTDYNEQFF. CDR3 in DNA: TGCAGCGAAGGGACAGACTACAATGAGCAGTTCTTC.

This clonotype showed up just a few times. This chain uses TRBV12-3 or TRBV12-4 with TRBJ1-1; 10 bases are shared with TRBD1. V was clipped by 6 bases and J by 3 bases; unmatched bases: 1. The CDR3 loop spans 13 amino acids. CDR3 loop: CASRDRGYTEAFF. As DNA, the CDR3 is TGTGCCAGCAGGGACAGGGGGTACACTGAAGCTTTCTTT.

This clonotype has more than one count but fewer than ten. The gene calls are TRBV5-1 and TRBJ2-7; the match to TRBD2 covers 16 bases. The germline V gene encodes CDR1 SGHRS and CDR2 YFSETQ. This CDR3 has 14 amino acids. The J segment lost 7 bases and the V segment lost 7 bases, leaving 5 bases of the junction unmatched. The CDR3 spells CASRTGLAGGEQYF. In DNA form, the CDR3 reads TGCGCCAGCCGTACGGGACTAGCGGGGGGGGAGCAGTACTTC.

At least ten counts were recorded for this clonotype. The chain combines TRBV9 with TRBJ2-7; D is unresolved. The germline CDR1 and CDR2 sequences are SGDLS and YYNGEE. V lost 4 bases, J lost 6 bases, and 8 bases lay in between. The CDR3 is 11 residues long. CDR3 nucleotide sequence: TGTGCCAGCAGCAACCTCCGCGAGCAGTACTTC. Protein: CASSNLREQYF.

Only a few counts were recorded for this clonotype. This chain links TRBV10-3 with TRBJ1-1, with D maybe TRBD1 (6 bases). Germline V lookup: CDR1 ENHRY, CDR2 SYGVKD. The CDR3 spans 15 residues. The ends were cut back, 2 bases at V and 3 bases at J, with 13 bases in the middle. The CDR3 sequence is CAISEVRTADTEAFF. The CDR3, as DNA: TGTGCCATCAGTGAGGTCCGGACAGCCGACACTGAAGCTTTCTTT.

This clonotype has a count of ten or more. The chain combines TRBV2 with TRBJ2-5; D possibly corresponds to TRBD2 (6 bases). The germline V gene encodes CDR1 SNHLY and CDR2 FYNNEI. V lost 3 bases and J 4 bases, leaving 9 bases between the germline ends. CDR3 length: 13 residues. The CDR3 loop reads CASSDGGRETQYF. CDR3 DNA: TGTGCCAGCAGTGACGGGGGTCGAGAGACCCAGTACTTC.

The CDR3 DNA sequence: TGTGCCAGCAGTGAACGCCGAGATACGCAGTATTTT. This sequence encodes CASSERRDTQYF. The rearrangement uses TRBV2 and TRBJ2-3; unclear D gene. CDR3 length: 12 amino acids. V was clipped by 2 bases and J by 5 bases, with 5 bases between them. CDR1 SNHLY and CDR2 FYNNEI come from the germline V gene.

In this sample, this clonotype turned up a few times. J is TRBJ1-2 and V is TRBV12-3 or TRBV12-4, with D hard to call. This CDR3 has 13 residues. V was shortened by 1 base and J by 8 bases, with 11 bases between the two germline ends. The CDR3 region has the DNA TGTGCCAGCAGTTTAGGGGCGAGGGAAGGCTACACCTTC. Its translation: CASSLGAREGYTF.

In its sample, this clonotype was seen a few times. V is TRBV27 and J is TRBJ2-1, with 8 positions matching TRBD1. Germline CDR1 reads MNHEY; CDR2 reads SMNVEV (reference sequence). The CDR3 has 18 amino acids. V lost 3 bases and J lost 6; bases outside the gene matches: 16. CDR3 coding DNA: TGTGCCAGCAGTTTGAATCAAGCAGGGACAGGTGGGGGCAATGAGCAGTTCTTC. It specifies CASSLNQAGTGGGNEQFF.

The gene calls are TRBV18 and TRBJ2-5; 8 bases are shared with TRBD1. V was pared by 3 bases and J by 4 bases, with 7 bases of the junction left unmatched. Germline V CDR1 and CDR2: KGHSH, LQKENI. The CDR3 is 15 amino acids. CDR3 residues: CASSPFGQGPETQYF. The CDR3 DNA reads as TGTGCCAGCTCACCCTTCGGACAGGGCCCAGAGACCCAGTACTTC.

This clonotype was observed many times. This chain links TRBV3-1 with TRBJ1-1, with D unresolved. CDR1 is LGHDT and CDR2 is YNNKEL in the germline V gene (reference sequence). The CDR3 has 11 residues. Deletions cut 6 bases from V and 5 bases from J, with 7 bases between. As DNA, the CDR3 is TGTGCCAGCAGTCAGTCAACTGAAGCTTTCTTT. This codes for CASSQSTEAFF.

This chain uses TRBV6-2 or TRBV6-3 with TRBJ2-5; 7 bases are shared with TRBD2. V shed 4 bases, J shed 2 bases, and the junction held 10 bases outside the gene matches. Germline-derived CDR1 and CDR2 are MNHEY and SVGEGT. This CDR3 contains 16 residues. The CDR3 is CASSWAIAGQQETQYF. The CDR3, as DNA: TGTGCCAGCAGTTGGGCTATAGCGGGCCAGCAAGAGACCCAGTACTTC.

The chain employs TRBV7-2 and TRBJ2-6; D possibly corresponds to TRBD2 (6 bases). V lost 3 bases and J lost 0, with 15 bases in between. Germline V gives CDR1 SGHTA, CDR2 FQGNSA. The CDR3 runs 18 residues. The CDR3 protein is CASSFSTGRDSGANVLTF. The CDR3 bases are TGTGCCAGCAGCTTCTCAACCGGGCGGGACTCTGGGGCCAACGTCCTGACTTTC.

This chain connects TRBV20-1 to TRBJ1-3; the D gene is possibly TRBD1 (5 bases). Germline values: CDR1 DFQATT, CDR2 SNEGSKA (reference sequence). V was pared by 1 base and J by 4 bases, with 11 bases between. The CDR3 runs to 14 residues. CDR3 sequence (DNA): TGCAGTGCTAGAGTGGGGACCCAGGGAAACACCATATATTTT. Protein product: CSARVGTQGNTIYF.

Many counts were recorded for this clonotype. The DNA for the CDR3 is TGTGCCAGCAGCTTAGCAGGCGGGAGGGCCACCGGGGAGCTGTTTTTT. Translation gives CASSLAGGRATGELFF. J is TRBJ2-2 and V is TRBV7-6, with 9 bases identical to TRBD2. CDR1 is SGHVS and CDR2 is FNYEAQ in the germline V gene. The CDR3 length is 16 residues. The V gene end was trimmed by 0 bases and the J gene end by 4 bases; junction bases not matched to a gene: 3. Filled out from reference TRBV7-6 and TRBJ2-2, the complete variable domain reads GAGVSQSPRYKVTKRGQDVALRCDPISGHVSLYWYRQALGQGPEFLTYFNYEAQQDKSGLPNDRFSAERPEGSISTLTIQRTEQRDSAMYRCASSLAGGRATGELFFGEGSRLTVL.

This clonotype has a count of ten or more. This chain links TRBV19 with TRBJ2-1; maybe TRBD2 (5 bases). V lost 1 base and J lost 0, with 10 bases in between. Germline CDR1 reads LNHDA; CDR2 reads SQIVND (reference sequence). The CDR3 length is 16 residues. The CDR3 spells CASSIGGSSSYNEQFF. For the CDR3, the DNA is TGTGCCAGTAGTATAGGAGGGAGCAGCTCCTACAATGAGCAGTTCTTC. The complete variable domain, with remaining parts taken from reference TRBV19 and TRBJ2-1, reads DGGITQSPKYLFRKEGQNVTLSCEQNLNHDAMYWYRQDPGQGLRLIYYSQIVNDFQKGDIAEGYSVSREKKESFPLTVTSAQKNPTAFYLCASSIGGSSSYNEQFFGPGTRLTVL.

This rearrangement joins TRBV30 to TRBJ2-1, with D possibly being TRBD2 (6 bases). The CDR3 covers 14 residues. Germline-derived CDR1 and CDR2 are GTSNPN and SVGIG (reference sequence). V lost 3 bases, J lost 5 bases, and 14 bases lay in between. The CDR3 region has the DNA TGTGCCTGGAGGGAGGGAGGATGGGACAATGAGCAGTTCTTC. This translates into CAWREGGWDNEQFF.

The V call is TRBV20-1, the J call TRBJ1-1; maybe TRBD1 (6 bases). The CDR3 length is 13 residues. Germline V gene data show CDR1 as DFQATT and CDR2 as SNEGSKA (reference sequence). CDR3 region: CRAYHRVNTEAFF. The CDR3 coding sequence is TGCAGGGCATACCACAGGGTCAACACTGAAGCTTTCTTT.

This rearrangement joins TRBV6-2 or TRBV6-3 to TRBJ2-7; the match to TRBD2 covers 9 bases. The V segment lost 5 bases and the J segment 3 bases; nucleotides outside the gene matches: 17. The CDR3 is made up of 18 amino acids. From germline, CDR1 is MNHEY and CDR2 SVGEGT. The chain's CDR3 is CASSGRQGSSGSNYEQYF. CDR3 nucleotide sequence: TGTGCCAGCAGTGGACGACAGGGTAGTAGCGGGAGCAACTACGAGCAGTACTTC.

This chain joins TRBV10-3 and TRBJ2-7, with D perhaps being TRBD1 or TRBD2 (5 bases each). This CDR3 has 15 amino acids. Per the germline V gene, CDR1 is ENHRY and CDR2 is SYGVKD. V shed 11 bases and J shed 2 bases, with 22 bases lying between them. The CDR3 is CASEGGAGSPYEQYF. CDR3 sequence (DNA): TGTGCCTCCGAGGGTGGTGCAGGGAGTCCCTACGAGCAGTACTTC.

The chain carries TRBV24-1 and TRBJ2-2; 8 bases map to TRBD2. Looked up from germline, CDR1 is KGHDR and CDR2 is SFDVKD. The V segment lost 3 bases and the J segment 4 bases; nucleotides outside the gene matches: 9. CDR3 length: 17 amino acids. The CDR3 bases are TGTGCCACCAGTGATCTCGCGGGGGGCGACGCCACCGGGGAGCTGTTTTTT. Protein sequence: CATSDLAGGDATGELFF.

This clonotype was recorded a few times. V gene TRBV5-1 combines with J gene TRBJ2-4; weak D call: TRBD1 (5 bases). The CDR3 has 15 amino acids. V lost 5 bases to trimming and J lost 0 bases, with 12 bases between them. Germline CDR1 reads SGHRS; CDR2 reads YFSETQ. The CDR3 DNA sequence: TGCGCCAGCAGTAACCCAGGGCTAGCCAAAAACATTCAGTACTTC. Translating gives CASSNPGLAKNIQYF.

This clonotype was seen a few times. The V gene is TRBV10-3, the J gene TRBJ2-3; D unresolved. Trimming removed 2 bases from V and 4 bases from J, with 7 bases in between. Germline V gene lookup returns CDR1 ENHRY and CDR2 SYGVKD. This CDR3 is built from 13 residues. The CDR3 DNA reads TGTGCCATCAGTGAGAATACCGCAGATACGCAGTATTTT. It codes for CAISENTADTQYF.

This clonotype was found a few times. The chain employs TRBV28 and TRBJ2-1; D unresolved. Trimming took 6 bases from V and 7 from J, leaving 19 bases between them. Germline CDR1 reads MDHEN; CDR2 reads SYDVKM. There are 15 residues in the CDR3. The CDR3 nucleotides read TGTGCCAGCAGCCGGGCCGATGCATCGCCTAATGAGCAGTTCTTC. Protein: CASSRADASPNEQFF.

This clonotype was counted at least ten times. The chain couples TRBV5-6 to TRBJ2-2; 14 nucleotides line up with TRBD2. The J segment lost 4 bases and the V segment lost 6 bases, leaving 11 bases of the junction unmatched. Germline CDR1 and CDR2: SGHDT and YYEEEE. This CDR3 is 18 amino acids long. The CDR3 region has the DNA TGTGCCAGCAACAACTGGGGACTAGCGGGAGTCCGCACCGGGGAGCTGTTTTTT. Encoded protein: CASNNWGLAGVRTGELFF.

This chain links TRBV5-1 with TRBJ2-6; D call uncertain. The CDR3 contains 15 residues. Germline CDR1 is SGHRS and CDR2 is YFSETQ. Deletions cut 0 bases from V and 4 bases from J, with 8 bases between. CDR3 sequence: CASSLGAGGANVLTF. The CDR3 DNA reads TGCGCCAGCAGCTTGGGGGCCGGAGGGGCCAACGTCCTGACTTTC.

This clonotype showed up just a few times. This rearrangement joins TRBV29-1 to TRBJ1-4; no clear D. V was pared by 6 bases and J by 7 bases, with 9 bases between. CDR1 SQVTM and CDR2 ANQGSEA come from the germline V gene. The CDR3 covers 11 residues. The CDR3 sequence: CSVAVGEKLFF. The CDR3 nucleotides are TGCAGCGTGGCCGTGGGTGAAAAACTGTTTTTT.

The sample holds a few counts of this clonotype. The rearrangement joins TRBV20-1 to TRBJ1-1; D is perhaps TRBD1 (5 bases). The germline V gene has CDR1 DFQATT and CDR2 SNEGSKA (reference sequence). This CDR3 has 15 residues. Trimming took 3 bases from V and 2 from J, leaving 16 bases between them. The CDR3 DNA follows: TGCAGTGCTAGTTCCCTTTATGGGGGTAACACTGAAGCTTTCTTT. Translation: CSASSLYGGNTEAFF.

The chain employs TRBV29-1 and TRBJ1-1; D may be TRBD1 (5 bases). The CDR3 is 10 residues long. Trimming shortened V by 6 bases and J by 4 bases, and 6 bases separated the two germline ends. Germline V gene lookup returns CDR1 SQVTM and CDR2 ANQGSEA. The CDR3 here is CSVQGTEAFF. Written as DNA, the CDR3 is TGCAGCGTCCAGGGCACTGAAGCTTTCTTT.

This clonotype was seen ten or more times. The chain carries TRBV30 and TRBJ1-1; the match to TRBD1 covers 7 bases. J gave up 7 bases and V 4 bases, and 3 bases lay outside the gene matches. CDR3 length: 11 residues. Germline V gene lookup returns CDR1 GTSNPN and CDR2 SVGIG (reference sequence). CDR3 nucleotide sequence: TGTGCCTGGATGGACAGGATTGAAGCTTTCTTT. Its translation is CAWMDRIEAFF. The whole variable domain, filled in from reference TRBV30 and TRBJ1-1, reads SQTIHQWPATLVQPVGSPLSLECTVEGTSNPNLYWYRQAAGRGLQLLFYSVGIGQISSEVPQNLSASRPQDRQFILSSKKLLLSDSGFYLCAWMDRIEAFFGQGTRLTVV.

This chain joins TRBV24-1 and TRBJ2-1, with D perhaps matching TRBD2 (6 bases). CDR1 and CDR2 (germline): KGHDR, SFDVKD. Trimming shortened V by 2 bases and J by 0 bases, and 10 bases separated the two germline ends. The CDR3 loop spans 16 amino acids. In nucleotides, the CDR3 is TGTGCCACCAGTGATTCTTTAGCGGTCTCCTACAATGAGCAGTTCTTC. It encodes CATSDSLAVSYNEQFF.